The source of this T cell receptor (beta chain) is a study of cytomegalovirus exposure and HLA in healthy donors. Germline V gene data show CDR1 as MGHDK and CDR2 as SYGVNS. The CDR3 runs 10 residues. Overall study findings and caveats: According to a later analysis, TCR clusters from the first cohort tended to co-occur in the 120 or so validation repertoires.

Note on this clone: Its antigen is not identified.

The data were produced by immunoSEQ multiplex PCR, yet TCRdb's version contains in-frame clones alone and is incomplete. The sample includes more than 95,000 clones, roughly 89% of them seen just once. The material sequenced was PBMCs. The source is a woman in her late teens or twenties in good health and CMV-seronegative. The chain employs TRBV25-1 and TRBJ1-1, with D unresolved. The CDR3 spells CAAGETEAFF. DNA of the CDR3: TGTGCAGCCGGGGAAACTGAAGCTTTCTTT.